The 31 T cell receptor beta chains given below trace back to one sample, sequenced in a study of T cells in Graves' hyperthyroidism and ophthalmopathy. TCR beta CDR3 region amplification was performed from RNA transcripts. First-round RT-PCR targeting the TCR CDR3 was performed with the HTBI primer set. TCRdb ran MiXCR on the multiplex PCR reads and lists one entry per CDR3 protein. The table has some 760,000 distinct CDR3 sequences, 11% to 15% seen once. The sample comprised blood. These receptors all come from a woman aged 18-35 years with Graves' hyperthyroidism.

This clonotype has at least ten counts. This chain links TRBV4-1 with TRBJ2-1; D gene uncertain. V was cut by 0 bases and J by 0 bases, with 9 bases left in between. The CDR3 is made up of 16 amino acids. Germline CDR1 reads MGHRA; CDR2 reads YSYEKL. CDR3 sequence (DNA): TGCGCCAGCAGCCAAGAGGCGGAAAGCTCCTACAATGAGCAGTTCTTC. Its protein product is CASSQEAESSYNEQFF.

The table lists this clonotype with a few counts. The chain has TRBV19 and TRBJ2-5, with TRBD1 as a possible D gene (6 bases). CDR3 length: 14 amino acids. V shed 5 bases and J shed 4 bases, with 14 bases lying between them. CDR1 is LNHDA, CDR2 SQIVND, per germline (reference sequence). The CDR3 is CASSGSWGRETQYF. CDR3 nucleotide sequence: TGTGCCAGTAGTGGGTCCTGGGGGCGAGAGACCCAGTACTTC.

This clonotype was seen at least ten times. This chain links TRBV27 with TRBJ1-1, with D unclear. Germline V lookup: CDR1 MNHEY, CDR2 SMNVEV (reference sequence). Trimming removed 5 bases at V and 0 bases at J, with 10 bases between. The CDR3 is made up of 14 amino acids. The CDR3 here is CASSPHIMNTEAFF. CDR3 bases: TGTGCCAGCAGTCCACACATCATGAACACTGAAGCTTTCTTT.

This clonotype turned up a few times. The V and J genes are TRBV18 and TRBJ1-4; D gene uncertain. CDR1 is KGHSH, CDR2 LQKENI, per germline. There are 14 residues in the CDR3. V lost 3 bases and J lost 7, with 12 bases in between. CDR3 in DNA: TGTGCCAGCTCACCCTCCAGGCCGGGTGAAAAACTGTTTTTT. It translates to CASSPSRPGEKLFF.

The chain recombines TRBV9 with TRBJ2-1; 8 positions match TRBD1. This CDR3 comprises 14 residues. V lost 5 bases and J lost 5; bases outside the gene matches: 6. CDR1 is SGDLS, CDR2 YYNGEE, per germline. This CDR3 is CASSTDRENNEQFF. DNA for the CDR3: TGTGCCAGCAGTACGGACAGGGAAAACAATGAGCAGTTCTTC. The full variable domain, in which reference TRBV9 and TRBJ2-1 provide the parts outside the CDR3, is DSGVTQTPKHLITATGQRVTLRCSPRSGDLSVYWYQQSLDQGLQFLIQYYNGEERAKGNILERFSAQQFPDLHSELNLSSLELGDSALYFCASSTDRENNEQFFGPGTRLTVL.

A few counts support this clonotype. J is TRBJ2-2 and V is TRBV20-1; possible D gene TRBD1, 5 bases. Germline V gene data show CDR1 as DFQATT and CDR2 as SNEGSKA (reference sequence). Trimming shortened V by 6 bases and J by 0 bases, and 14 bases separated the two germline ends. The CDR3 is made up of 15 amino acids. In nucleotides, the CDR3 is TGCAGTGCCCAATCCCAGGGAACGAACACCGGGGAGCTGTTTTTT. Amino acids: CSAQSQGTNTGELFF.

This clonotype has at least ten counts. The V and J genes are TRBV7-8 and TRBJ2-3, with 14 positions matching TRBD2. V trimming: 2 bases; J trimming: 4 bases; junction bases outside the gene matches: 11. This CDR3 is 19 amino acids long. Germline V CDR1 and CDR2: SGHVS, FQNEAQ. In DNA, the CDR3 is TGTGCCAGCAGCTTATTTACCACGACTAGCGGGAGGGAAGCAGATACGCAGTATTTT. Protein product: CASSLFTTTSGREADTQYF.

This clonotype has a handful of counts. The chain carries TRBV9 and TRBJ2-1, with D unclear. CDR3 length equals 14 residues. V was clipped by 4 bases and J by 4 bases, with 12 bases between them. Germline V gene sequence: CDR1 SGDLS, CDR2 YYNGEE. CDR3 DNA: TGTGCCAGCAGCCAGCGACACGATTACAATGAGCAGTTCTTC. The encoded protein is CASSQRHDYNEQFF.

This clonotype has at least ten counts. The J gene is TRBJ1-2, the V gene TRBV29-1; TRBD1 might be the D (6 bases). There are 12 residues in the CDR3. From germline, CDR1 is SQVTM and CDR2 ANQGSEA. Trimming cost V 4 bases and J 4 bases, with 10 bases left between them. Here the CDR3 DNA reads TGCAGCGTTGTAGGGGGTCCCTATGGCTACACCTTC. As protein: CSVVGGPYGYTF.

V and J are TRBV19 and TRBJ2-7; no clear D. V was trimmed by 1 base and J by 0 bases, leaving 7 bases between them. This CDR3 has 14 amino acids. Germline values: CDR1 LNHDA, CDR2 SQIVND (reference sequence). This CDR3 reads CASSIGHFSYEQYF. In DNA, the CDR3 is TGTGCCAGTAGTATAGGGCACTTCTCCTACGAGCAGTACTTC. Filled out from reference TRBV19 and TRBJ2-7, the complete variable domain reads DGGITQSPKYLFRKEGQNVTLSCEQNLNHDAMYWYRQDPGQGLRLIYYSQIVNDFQKGDIAEGYSVSREKKESFPLTVTSAQKNPTAFYLCASSIGHFSYEQYFGPGTRLTVT.

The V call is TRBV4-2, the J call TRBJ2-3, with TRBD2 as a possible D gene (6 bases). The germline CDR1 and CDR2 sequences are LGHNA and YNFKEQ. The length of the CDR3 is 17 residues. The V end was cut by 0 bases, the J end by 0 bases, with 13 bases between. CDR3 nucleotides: TGTGCCAGCAGCCAAGATCTGGGCGGGAAAAGCACAGATACGCAGTATTTT. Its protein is CASSQDLGGKSTDTQYF.

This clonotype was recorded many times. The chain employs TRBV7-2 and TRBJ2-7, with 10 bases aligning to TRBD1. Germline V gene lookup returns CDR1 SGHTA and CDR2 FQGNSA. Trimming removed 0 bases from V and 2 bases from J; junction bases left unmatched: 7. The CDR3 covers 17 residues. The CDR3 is CASSLAVSGQGAYEQYF. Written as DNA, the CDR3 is TGTGCCAGCAGCTTAGCCGTTTCAGGACAGGGGGCCTACGAGCAGTACTTC.

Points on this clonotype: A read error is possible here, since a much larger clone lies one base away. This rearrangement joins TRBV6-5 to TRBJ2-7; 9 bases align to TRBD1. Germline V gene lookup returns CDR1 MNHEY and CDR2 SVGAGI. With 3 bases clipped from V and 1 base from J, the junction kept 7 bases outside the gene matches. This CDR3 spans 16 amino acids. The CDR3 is CASSYTGQGSSYEQYF. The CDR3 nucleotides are TGTGCCAGCAGTTATACCGGACAGGGGAGTTCCTACGAGCAGTACTTC.

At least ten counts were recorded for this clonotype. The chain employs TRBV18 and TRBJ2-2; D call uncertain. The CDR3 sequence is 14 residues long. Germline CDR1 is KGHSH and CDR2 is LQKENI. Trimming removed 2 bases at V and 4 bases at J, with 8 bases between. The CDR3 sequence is CASSPSVSTGELFF. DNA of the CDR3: TGTGCCAGCTCACCAAGCGTTTCCACCGGGGAGCTGTTTTTT.

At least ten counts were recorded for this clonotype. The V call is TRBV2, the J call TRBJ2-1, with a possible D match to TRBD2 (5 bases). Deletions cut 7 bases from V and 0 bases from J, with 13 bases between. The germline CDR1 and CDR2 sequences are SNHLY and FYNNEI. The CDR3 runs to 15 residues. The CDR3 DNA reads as TGTGCCAGCAAGAGTAGCGTCGCCTCCTACAATGAGCAGTTCTTC. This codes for CASKSSVASYNEQFF.

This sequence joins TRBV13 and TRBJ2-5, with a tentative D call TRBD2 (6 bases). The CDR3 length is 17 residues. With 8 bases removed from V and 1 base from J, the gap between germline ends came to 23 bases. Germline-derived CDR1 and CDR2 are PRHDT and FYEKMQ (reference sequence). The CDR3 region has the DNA TGTGCCAGCTCCAATTCGGGATGGGCTAGCGCCCAAGAGACCCAGTACTTC. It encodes CASSNSGWASAQETQYF.

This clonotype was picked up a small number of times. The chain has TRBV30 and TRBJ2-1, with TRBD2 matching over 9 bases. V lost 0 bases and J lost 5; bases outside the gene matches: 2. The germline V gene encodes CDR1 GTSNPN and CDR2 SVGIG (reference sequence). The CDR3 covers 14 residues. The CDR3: CAWSVGTSNNEQFF. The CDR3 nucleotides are TGTGCCTGGAGTGTCGGGACTAGCAACAATGAGCAGTTCTTC.

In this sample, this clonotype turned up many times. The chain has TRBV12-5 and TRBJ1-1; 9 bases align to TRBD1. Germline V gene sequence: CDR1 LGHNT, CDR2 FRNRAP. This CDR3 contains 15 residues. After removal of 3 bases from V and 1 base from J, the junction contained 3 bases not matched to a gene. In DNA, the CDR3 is TGTGCTAGTGGTTTATGGGGACAGGGGAACACTGAAGCTTTCTTT. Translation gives CASGLWGQGNTEAFF.

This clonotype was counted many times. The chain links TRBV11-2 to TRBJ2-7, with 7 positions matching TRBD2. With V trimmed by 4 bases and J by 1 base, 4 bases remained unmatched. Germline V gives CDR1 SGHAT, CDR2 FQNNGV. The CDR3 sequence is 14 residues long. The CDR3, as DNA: TGTGCCAGCAGCTCTTGGGGGGGATCCTACGAGCAGTACTTC. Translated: CASSSWGGSYEQYF.

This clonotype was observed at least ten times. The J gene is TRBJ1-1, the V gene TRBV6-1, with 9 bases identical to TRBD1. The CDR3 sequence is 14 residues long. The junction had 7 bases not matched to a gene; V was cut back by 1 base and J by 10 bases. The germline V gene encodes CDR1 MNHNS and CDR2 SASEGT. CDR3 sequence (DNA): TGTGCCAGCAGTGAAGGGGGACAGGGCTGGGGAGCTTTCTTT. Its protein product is CASSEGGQGWGAFF.

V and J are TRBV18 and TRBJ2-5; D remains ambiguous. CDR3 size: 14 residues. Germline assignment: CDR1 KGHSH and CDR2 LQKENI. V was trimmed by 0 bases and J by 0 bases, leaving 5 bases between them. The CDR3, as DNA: TGTGCCAGCTCACCACCGAAAGACCAAGAGACCCAGTACTTC. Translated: CASSPPKDQETQYF.

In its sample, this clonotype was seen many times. CDR3 protein: CASSLAGTRNEQFF. The DNA for the CDR3 is TGTGCCAGCAGCTTGGCCGGGACGCGGAATGAGCAGTTCTTC. The chain links TRBV7-9 to TRBJ2-1; D tentatively fits TRBD1 or TRBD2 (5 bases each). The ends were cut back, 3 bases at V and 7 bases at J, with 13 bases in the middle. CDR3 length: 14 residues. Looked up from germline, CDR1 is SEHNR and CDR2 is FQNEAQ (reference sequence).

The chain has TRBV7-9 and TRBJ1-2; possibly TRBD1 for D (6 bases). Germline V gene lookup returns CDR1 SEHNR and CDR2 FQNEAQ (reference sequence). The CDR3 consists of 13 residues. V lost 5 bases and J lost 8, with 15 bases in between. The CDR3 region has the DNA TGTGCCAGCAGCCCAAGTGCAGGGGCGGGCTACACCTTC. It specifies CASSPSAGAGYTF.

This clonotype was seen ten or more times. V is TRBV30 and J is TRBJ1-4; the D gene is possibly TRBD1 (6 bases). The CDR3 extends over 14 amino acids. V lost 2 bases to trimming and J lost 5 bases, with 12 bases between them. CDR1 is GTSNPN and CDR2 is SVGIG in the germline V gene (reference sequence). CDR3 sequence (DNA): TGTGCCTGGAGTTCTGGGGGCTGGAATGAAAAACTGTTTTTT. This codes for CAWSSGGWNEKLFF.

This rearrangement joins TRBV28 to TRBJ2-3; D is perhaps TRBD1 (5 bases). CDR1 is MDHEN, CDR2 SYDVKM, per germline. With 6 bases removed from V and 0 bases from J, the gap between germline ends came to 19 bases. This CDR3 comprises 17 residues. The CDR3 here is CASSPLSGNPSTDTQYF. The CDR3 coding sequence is TGTGCCAGCAGCCCTTTGTCAGGGAATCCTAGCACAGATACGCAGTATTTT.

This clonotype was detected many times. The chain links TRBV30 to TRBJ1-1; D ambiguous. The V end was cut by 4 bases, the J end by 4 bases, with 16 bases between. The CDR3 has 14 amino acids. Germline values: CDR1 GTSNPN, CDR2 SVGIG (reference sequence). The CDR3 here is CAWTLGFPSTEAFF. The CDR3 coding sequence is TGTGCCTGGACCCTAGGGTTCCCGAGCACTGAAGCTTTCTTT.

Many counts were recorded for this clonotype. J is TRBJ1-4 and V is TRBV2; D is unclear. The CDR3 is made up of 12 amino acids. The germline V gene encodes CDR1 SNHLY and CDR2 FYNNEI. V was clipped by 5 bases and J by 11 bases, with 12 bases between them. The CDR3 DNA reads TGTGCCAGCAGTATCGGAGTTGTCAAACTGTTTTTT. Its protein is CASSIGVVKLFF. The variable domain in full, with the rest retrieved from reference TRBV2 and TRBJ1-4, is EPEVTQTPSHQVTQMGQEVILRCVPISNHLYFYWYRQILGQKVEFLVSFYNNEISEKSEIFDDQFSVERPDGSNFTLKIRSTKLEDSAMYFCASSIGVVKLFFGSGTQLSVL.

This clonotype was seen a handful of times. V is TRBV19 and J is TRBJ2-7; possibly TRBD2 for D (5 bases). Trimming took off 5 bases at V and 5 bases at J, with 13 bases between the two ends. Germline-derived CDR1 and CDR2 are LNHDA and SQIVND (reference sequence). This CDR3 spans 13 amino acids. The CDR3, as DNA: TGTGCCAGTAGTGCGGCAGGAGGCGACGAGCAGTACTTC. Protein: CASSAAGGDEQYF.

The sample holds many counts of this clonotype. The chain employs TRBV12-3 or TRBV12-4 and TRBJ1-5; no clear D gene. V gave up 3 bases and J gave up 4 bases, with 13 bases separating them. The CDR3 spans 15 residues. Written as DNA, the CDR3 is TGTGCCAGCAGTTTGCCCCCCAGCCTTAATCAGCCCCAGCATTTT. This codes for CASSLPPSLNQPQHF.

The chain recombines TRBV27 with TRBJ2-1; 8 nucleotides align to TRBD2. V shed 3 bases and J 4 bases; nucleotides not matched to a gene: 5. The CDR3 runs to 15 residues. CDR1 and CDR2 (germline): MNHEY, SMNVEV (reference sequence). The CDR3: CASSFEGLVYNEQFF. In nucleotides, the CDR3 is TGTGCCAGCAGTTTTGAGGGACTAGTGTACAATGAGCAGTTCTTC.

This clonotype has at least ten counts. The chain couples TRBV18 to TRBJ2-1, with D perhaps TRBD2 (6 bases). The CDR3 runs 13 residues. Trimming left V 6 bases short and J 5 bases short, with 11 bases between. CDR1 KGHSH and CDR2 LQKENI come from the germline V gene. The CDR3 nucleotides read TGTGCCAGCTCCTGGGGACTTCACAATGAGCAGTTCTTC. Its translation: CASSWGLHNEQFF.